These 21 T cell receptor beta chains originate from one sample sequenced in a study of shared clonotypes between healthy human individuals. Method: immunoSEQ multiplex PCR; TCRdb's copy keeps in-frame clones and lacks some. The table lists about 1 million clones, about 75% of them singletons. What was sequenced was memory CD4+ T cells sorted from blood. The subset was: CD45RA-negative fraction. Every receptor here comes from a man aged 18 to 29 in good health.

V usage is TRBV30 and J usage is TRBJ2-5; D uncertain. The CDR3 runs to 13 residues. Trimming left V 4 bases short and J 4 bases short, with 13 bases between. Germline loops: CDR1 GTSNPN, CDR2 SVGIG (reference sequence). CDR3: CAWKGRISETQYF. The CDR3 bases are TGTGCCTGGAAGGGAAGGATCTCAGAGACCCAGTACTTC.

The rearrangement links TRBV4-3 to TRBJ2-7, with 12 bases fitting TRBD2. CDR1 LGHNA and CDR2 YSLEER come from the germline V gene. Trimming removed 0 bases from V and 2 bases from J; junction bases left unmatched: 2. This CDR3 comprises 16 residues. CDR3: CASSQEASGRAYEQYF. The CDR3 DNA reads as TGCGCCAGCAGCCAAGAAGCTAGCGGGAGGGCCTACGAGCAGTACTTC.

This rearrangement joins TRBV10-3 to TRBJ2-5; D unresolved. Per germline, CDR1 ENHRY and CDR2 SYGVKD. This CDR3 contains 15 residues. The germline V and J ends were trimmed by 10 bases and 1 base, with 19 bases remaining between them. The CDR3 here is CATNQYSTPQETQYF. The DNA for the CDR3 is TGTGCCACCAATCAGTATTCGACCCCCCAAGAGACCCAGTACTTC.

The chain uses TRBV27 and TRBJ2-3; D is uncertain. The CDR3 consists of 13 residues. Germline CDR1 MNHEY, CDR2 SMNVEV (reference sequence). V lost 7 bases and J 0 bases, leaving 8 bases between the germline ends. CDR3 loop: CASTSRSTDTQYF. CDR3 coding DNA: TGTGCCAGCACCTCGAGGAGCACAGATACGCAGTATTTT.

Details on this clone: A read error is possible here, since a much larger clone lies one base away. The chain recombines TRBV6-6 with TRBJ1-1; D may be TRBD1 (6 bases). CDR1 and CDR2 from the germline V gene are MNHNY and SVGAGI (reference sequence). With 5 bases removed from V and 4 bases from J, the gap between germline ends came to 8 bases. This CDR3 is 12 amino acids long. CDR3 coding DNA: TGTGCCAGCAGTAGGGGGGGCACTGAAGCTTTCTTT. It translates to CASSRGGTEAFF.

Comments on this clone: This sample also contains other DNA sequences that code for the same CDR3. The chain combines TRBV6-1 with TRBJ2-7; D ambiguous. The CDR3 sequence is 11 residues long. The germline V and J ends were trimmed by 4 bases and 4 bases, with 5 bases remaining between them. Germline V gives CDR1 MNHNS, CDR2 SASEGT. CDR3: CASSGLYEQYF. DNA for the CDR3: TGTGCCAGCAGTGGGTTATACGAGCAGTACTTC.

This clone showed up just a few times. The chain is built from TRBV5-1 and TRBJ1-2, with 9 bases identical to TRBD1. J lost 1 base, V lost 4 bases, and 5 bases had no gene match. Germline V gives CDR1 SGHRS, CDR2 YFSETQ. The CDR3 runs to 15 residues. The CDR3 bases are TGCGCCAGCAGCAGGGGACAGGGAAGTAACTATGGCTACACCTTC. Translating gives CASSRGQGSNYGYTF. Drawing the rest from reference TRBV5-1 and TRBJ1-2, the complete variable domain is KAGVTQTPRYLIKTRGQQVTLSCSPISGHRSVSWYQQTPGQGLQFLFEYFSETQRNKGNFPGRFSGRQFSNSRSEMNVSTLELGDSALYLCASSRGQGSNYGYTFGSGTRLTVV.

For the CDR3, the DNA is TGTGCCAGCTCACCACACACAGGGGAAGGCACTGAAGCTTTCTTT. It translates to CASSPHTGEGTEAFF. J is TRBJ1-1 and V is TRBV18; TRBD1 aligns across 7 bases. This CDR3 comprises 15 residues. Germline V gene lookup returns CDR1 KGHSH and CDR2 LQKENI. The trim removed 1 base at V and 4 bases at J, leaving 6 bases unmatched.

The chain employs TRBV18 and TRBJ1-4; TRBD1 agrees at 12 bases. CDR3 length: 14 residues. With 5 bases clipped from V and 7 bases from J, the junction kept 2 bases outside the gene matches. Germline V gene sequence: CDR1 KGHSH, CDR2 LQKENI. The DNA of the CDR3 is TGTGCCAGCTCATTGGGACAGGGGGCTGAAAAACTGTTTTTT. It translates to CASSLGQGAEKLFF.

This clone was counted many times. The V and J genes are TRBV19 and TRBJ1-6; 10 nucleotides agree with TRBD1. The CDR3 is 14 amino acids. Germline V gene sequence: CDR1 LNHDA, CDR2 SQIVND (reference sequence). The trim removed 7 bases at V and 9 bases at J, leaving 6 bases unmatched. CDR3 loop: CASTRDRGRSPLHF. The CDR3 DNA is TGTGCCAGTACCCGGGACAGGGGACGTTCACCCCTCCACTTT. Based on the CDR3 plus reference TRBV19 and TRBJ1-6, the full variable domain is DGGITQSPKYLFRKEGQNVTLSCEQNLNHDAMYWYRQDPGQGLRLIYYSQIVNDFQKGDIAEGYSVSREKKESFPLTVTSAQKNPTAFYLCASTRDRGRSPLHFGNGTRLTVT.

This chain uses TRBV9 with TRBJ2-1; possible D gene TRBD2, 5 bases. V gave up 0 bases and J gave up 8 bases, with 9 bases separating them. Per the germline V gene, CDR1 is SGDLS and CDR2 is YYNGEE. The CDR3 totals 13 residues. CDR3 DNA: TGTGCCAGCAGCGTAGGGCTAGCATATGAGCAGTTCTTC. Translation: CASSVGLAYEQFF.

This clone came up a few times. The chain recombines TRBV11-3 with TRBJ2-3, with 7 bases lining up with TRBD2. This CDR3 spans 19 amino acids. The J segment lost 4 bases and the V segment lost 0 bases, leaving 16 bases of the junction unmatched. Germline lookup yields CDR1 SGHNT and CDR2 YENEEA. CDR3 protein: CASSLDGGGVGGAADTQYF. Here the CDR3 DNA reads TGTGCCAGCAGCTTAGACGGCGGGGGAGTAGGTGGTGCCGCAGATACGCAGTATTTT.

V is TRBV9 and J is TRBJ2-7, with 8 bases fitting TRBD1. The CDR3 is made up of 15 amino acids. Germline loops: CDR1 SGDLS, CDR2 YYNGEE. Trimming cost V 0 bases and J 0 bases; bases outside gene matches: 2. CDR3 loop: CASSVEGQVSYEQYF. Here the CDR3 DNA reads TGTGCCAGCAGCGTAGAGGGACAGGTCTCCTACGAGCAGTACTTC. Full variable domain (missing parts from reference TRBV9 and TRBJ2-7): DSGVTQTPKHLITATGQRVTLRCSPRSGDLSVYWYQQSLDQGLQFLIQYYNGEERAKGNILERFSAQQFPDLHSELNLSSLELGDSALYFCASSVEGQVSYEQYFGPGTRLTVT.

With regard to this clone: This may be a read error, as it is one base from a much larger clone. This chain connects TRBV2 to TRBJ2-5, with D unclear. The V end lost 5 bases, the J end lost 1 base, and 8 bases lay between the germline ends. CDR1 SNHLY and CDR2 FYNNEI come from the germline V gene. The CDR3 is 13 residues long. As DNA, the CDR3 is TGTGCCAGCAGTAGAGGCAGCCAAGAGACCCAGTACTTC. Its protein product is CASSRGSQETQYF.

CDR3: CASSSGVEMTEAFF. The CDR3 region has the DNA TGTGCCAGCAGTTCGGGGGTTGAGATGACTGAAGCTTTCTTT. The V and J genes are TRBV6-6 and TRBJ1-1; tentative D call: TRBD1 (5 bases). The V end was cut by 4 bases, the J end by 5 bases, with 14 bases between. Germline V lookup: CDR1 MNHNY, CDR2 SVGAGI (reference sequence). The CDR3 totals 14 residues.

As DNA, the CDR3 is TGTGCCAGCAGCGCAAGCGGGAGAGGAGAGCAGTACTTC. This gives the protein CASSASGRGEQYF. This chain joins TRBV9 and TRBJ2-7; the match to TRBD2 covers 8 bases. V gave up 3 bases and J gave up 7 bases; unmatched junction bases: 6. This CDR3 spans 13 amino acids. In germline, CDR1 is SGDLS, CDR2 YYNGEE.

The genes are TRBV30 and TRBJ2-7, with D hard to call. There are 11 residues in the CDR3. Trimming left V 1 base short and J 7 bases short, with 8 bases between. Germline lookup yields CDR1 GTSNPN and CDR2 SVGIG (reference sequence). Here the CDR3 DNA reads TGTGCCTGGAGTGATTACCGGGAGCAGTACTTC. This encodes CAWSDYREQYF.

The CDR3 protein is CASSIRVTEAFF. The CDR3 DNA is TGTGCCAGTAGTATTCGGGTCACTGAAGCTTTCTTT. The rearrangement uses TRBV19 and TRBJ1-1; no reliable D call. From germline, CDR1 is LNHDA and CDR2 SQIVND (reference sequence). The CDR3 consists of 12 residues. Trimming pared 3 bases from V and 4 bases from J, leaving 6 bases between.

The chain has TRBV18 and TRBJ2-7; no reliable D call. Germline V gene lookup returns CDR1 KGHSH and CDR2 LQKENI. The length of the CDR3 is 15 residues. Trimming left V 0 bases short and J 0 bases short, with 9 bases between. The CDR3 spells CASSPPFWGSYEQYF. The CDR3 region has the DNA TGTGCCAGCTCACCACCCTTTTGGGGCTCCTACGAGCAGTACTTC.

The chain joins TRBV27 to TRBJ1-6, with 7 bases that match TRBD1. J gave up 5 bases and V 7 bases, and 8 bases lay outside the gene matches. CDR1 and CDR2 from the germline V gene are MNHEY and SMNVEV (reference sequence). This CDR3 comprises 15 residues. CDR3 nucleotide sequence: TGTGCCAGCAAGGTCTGGACAGGCAATAATTCACCCCTCCACTTT. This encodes CASKVWTGNNSPLHF.

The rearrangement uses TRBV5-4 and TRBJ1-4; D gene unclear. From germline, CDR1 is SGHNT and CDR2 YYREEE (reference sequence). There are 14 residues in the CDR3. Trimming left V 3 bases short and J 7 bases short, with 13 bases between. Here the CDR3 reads CASSSLGGTEKLFF. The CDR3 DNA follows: TGTGCCAGCAGCTCCCTAGGAGGAACTGAAAAACTGTTTTTT.